This TCR beta chain is from a study of Graves' ophthalmopathy and Graves' hyperthyroidism. Whole-study results and caveats: Most expanded thyroid clonotypes above 0.001 frequency also appeared in blood. The model predicted ophthalmopathy progression with around 70% sensitivity and around 72% specificity.

This clonotype was observed a handful of times. No antigen is known for it. Excluded were patients with other autoimmune diseases, uncontrolled infections, pregnancy or lactation. Diagnosis used clinical symptoms, serum thyroxine, TRAb, thyroid ultrasound and orbital computed tomography. Between the trimmed V and J ends, which lost 4 bases and 5 bases, there was a span of 15 bases. CDR3 length equals 14 residues. Germline V CDR1 and CDR2: SGHNT, YYREEE (reference sequence). Amplification from RNA transcripts yielded the TCR beta CDR3 regions. RT-PCR was first run with HTBI primers, then multiplex PCR in a second round. TCRdb re-called the multiplex PCR reads with MiXCR, one entry per CDR3 protein. The sample consists of about 240,000 distinct CDR3 sequences, about 47% of them appearing once.

This chain joins TRBV5-4 and TRBJ2-5; possible D gene TRBD2, 6 bases. The clonotype originates from an adult man with Graves' ophthalmopathy. The sample consisted of peripheral blood. The CDR3 region is CASSHWGDGETQYF. CDR3 DNA sequence: TGTGCCAGCAGCCACTGGGGGGACGGGGAGACCCAGTACTTC. Full variable domain (rest looked up from reference TRBV5-4 and TRBJ2-5): ETGVTQSPTHLIKTRGQQVTLRCSSQSGHNTVSWYQQALGQGPQFIFQYYREEENGRGNFPPRFSGLQFPNYSSELNVNALELDDSALYLCASSHWGDGETQYFGPGTRLLVL.